A selection of T cell receptor beta chains follows, all from one sample in a study of shared clonotypes between healthy human individuals. Generated by immunoSEQ multiplex PCR, the TCRdb table keeps only in-frame clones and is missing some. The sample lists about 2,200,000 clones, just over 90% seen once, with more than 1.5% in the top ten. The sequenced material came from naive CD8+ T cells from PBMCs. These receptors originate from a man aged 18 to 29 in good health. Some clones in this sample may be carry-over from other donors' samples. Both conserved end residues are part of each CDR3. The D gene is left open where the match is weak. A clone size is listed for some rows: how often the clone was seen (once, few, many), or a class if it is expanded.

clone size: once; V gene: TRBV19; J gene: TRBJ2-7; D gene: TRBD2; CDR3 protein: CASSPGRVGYEQYF; CDR3 DNA: TGTGCCAGTAGTCCGGGGAGGGTAGGCTACGAGCAGTACTTC
clone size: NA; V gene: TRBV28; J gene: TRBJ2-7; D gene: TRBD1; CDR3 protein: CASKVVGQGAYEQYF; CDR3 DNA: TGTGCCAGCAAGGTGGTGGGACAGGGAGCCTACGAGCAGTACTTC
clone size: NA; V gene: TRBV9; J gene: TRBJ2-7; D gene: NA; CDR3 protein: CASSASASRLGLDEQYF; CDR3 DNA: TGTGCCAGCAGCGCCTCGGCGTCTCGGTTGGGCCTCGACGAGCAGTACTTC
clone size: NA; V gene: TRBV27; J gene: TRBJ2-2; D gene: NA; CDR3 protein: CASFKMGVSTGELFF; CDR3 DNA: TGTGCCAGCTTTAAAATGGGGGTAAGCACCGGGGAGCTGTTTTTT
clone size: NA; V gene: TRBV11-2; J gene: TRBJ2-7; D gene: TRBD2; CDR3 protein: CASSFGGSYEQYF; CDR3 DNA: TGTGCCAGCAGCTTCGGCGGGAGCTACGAGCAGTACTTC
clone size: NA; V gene: TRBV5-1; J gene: TRBJ2-2; D gene: NA; CDR3 protein: CASSPTSPNTGELFF; CDR3 DNA: TGCGCCAGCAGCCCTACTTCCCCGAACACCGGGGAGCTGTTTTTT
clone size: NA; V gene: TRBV7-6; J gene: TRBJ2-7; D gene: TRBD2; CDR3 protein: CASRSTSGQTYEQYF; CDR3 DNA: TGTGCCAGCAGAAGTACTAGCGGGCAGACCTACGAGCAGTACTTC
clone size: NA; V gene: TRBV4-3; J gene: TRBJ2-1; D gene: NA; CDR3 protein: CASSSIIYNEQFF; CDR3 DNA: TGCGCCAGCAGCTCGATAATCTACAATGAGCAGTTCTTC
clone size: NA; V gene: TRBV7-9; J gene: TRBJ2-1; D gene: TRBD1; CDR3 protein: CASSPGQGASYNEQFF; CDR3 DNA: TGTGCCAGCAGCCCCGGCCAGGGGGCATCCTACAATGAGCAGTTCTTC
clone size: NA; V gene: TRBV14; J gene: TRBJ2-6; D gene: TRBD1; CDR3 protein: CASSLRTGIVLTF; CDR3 DNA: TGTGCCAGCAGCCTTAGGACAGGTATCGTCCTGACTTTC
clone size: NA; V gene: TRBV4-1; J gene: TRBJ2-2; D gene: NA; CDR3 protein: CASSREHRSNAGELFF; CDR3 DNA: TGCGCCAGCAGCCGGGAACACAGGTCTAACGCCGGGGAGCTGTTTTTT
clone size: NA; V gene: TRBV19; J gene: TRBJ1-1; D gene: TRBD1; CDR3 protein: CASSRGTGSTEAFF; CDR3 DNA: TGTGCCAGTAGCAGGGGGACAGGGTCCACTGAAGCTTTCTTT
clone size: NA; V gene: TRBV19; J gene: TRBJ2-5; D gene: TRBD2; CDR3 protein: CASKSSLGLAGGQETQYF; CDR3 DNA: TGTGCCAGTAAAAGCTCACTTGGACTAGCGGGAGGGCAAGAGACCCAGTACTTC
clone size: NA; V gene: TRBV4-1; J gene: TRBJ2-1; D gene: TRBD2; CDR3 protein: CASSPQGRGNSYNEQFF; CDR3 DNA: TGCGCCAGCAGCCCTCAAGGGCGGGGGAACTCCTACAATGAGCAGTTCTTC
clone size: once; V gene: TRBV28; J gene: TRBJ2-1; D gene: TRBD2; CDR3 protein: CASSPRVAGGPQEQFF; CDR3 DNA: TGTGCCAGCAGTCCCCGGGTAGCGGGAGGGCCCCAGGAGCAGTTCTTC
clone size: NA; V gene: TRBV7-3; J gene: TRBJ2-1; D gene: NA; CDR3 protein: CASSLLLAGRDEQFF; CDR3 DNA: TGTGCCAGCAGCTTACTACTAGCTGGTCGCGATGAGCAGTTCTTC